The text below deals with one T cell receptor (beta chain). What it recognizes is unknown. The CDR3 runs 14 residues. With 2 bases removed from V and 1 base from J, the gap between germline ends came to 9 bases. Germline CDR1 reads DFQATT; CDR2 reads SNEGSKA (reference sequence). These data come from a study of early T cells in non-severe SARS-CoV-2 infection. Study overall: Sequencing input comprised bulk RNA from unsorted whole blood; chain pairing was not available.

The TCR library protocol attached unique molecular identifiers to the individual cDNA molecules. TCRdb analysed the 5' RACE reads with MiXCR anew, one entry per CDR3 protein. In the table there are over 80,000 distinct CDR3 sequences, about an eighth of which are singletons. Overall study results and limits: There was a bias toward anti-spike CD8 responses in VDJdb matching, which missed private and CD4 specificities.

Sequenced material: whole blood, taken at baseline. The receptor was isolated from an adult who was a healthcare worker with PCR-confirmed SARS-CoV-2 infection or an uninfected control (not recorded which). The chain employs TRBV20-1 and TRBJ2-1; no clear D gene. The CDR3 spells CSARRTSSYNEQFF. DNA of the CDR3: TGCAGTGCTAGACGGACCTCATCCTACAATGAGCAGTTCTTC.